The source of this T cell receptor (beta chain) is a study of Graves' ophthalmopathy and Graves' hyperthyroidism. Overall study: Stable hyperthyroidism was defined by absence of ophthalmopathy within 18 months of follow-up.

Overall study findings and caveats: Forecasting of ophthalmopathy progression by the model achieved more than 70% sensitivity and around 77% specificity. Using 13 signatures, a model distinguished ophthalmopathy from stable hyperthyroidism, reaching roughly 90% sensitivity and approximately 82% specificity.

The germline V gene encodes CDR1 WSHSY and CDR2 SAAADI. The CDR3 spans 14 residues. With 2 bases removed from V and 2 bases from J, the gap between germline ends came to 6 bases. Orbital computed tomography and thyroid ultrasound, along with TRAb, serum thyroxine and clinical symptoms, underpinned diagnosis. The TCR beta CDR3 regions underwent amplification from RNA transcripts. HTBI primers primed a first-round RT-PCR, and a second-round multiplex PCR followed. TCRdb re-analysed the multiplex PCR reads in MiXCR, keeping a single row per CDR3 protein. Of around 1.1 million distinct CDR3 sequences listed, about 35% are singletons. Turning to this clonotype: Its specificity is unknown.

Input material: peripheral blood or thyroid tissue (not recorded which). The chain couples TRBV10-2 to TRBJ2-2; D not certain. The receptor was derived from an adult man with Graves' hyperthyroidism. CDR3 in amino acids: CASSEEGNTGELFF. The DNA of the CDR3 is TGCGCCAGCAGTGAGGAAGGCAACACCGGGGAGCTGTTTTTT.